This paragraph covers one T cell receptor beta chain sequence. Its antigen is still unknown. This sample was included in a study of graft-versus-host responses after intestinal transplantation. Only in-frame clones appear in the TCRdb table, and some are missing; sequencing was by immunoSEQ multiplex PCR. Here the sample spans 99,000 or so clones, 85% to 95% being singletons. The length of the CDR3 is 13 residues. Germline V gene lookup returns CDR1 MGHRA and CDR2 YSYEKL. J lost 4 bases, V lost 4 bases, and 2 bases had no gene match. The chain has TRBV4-1 and TRBJ2-5, with 8 bases aligning to TRBD1. This TCR was recovered from a human donor who was the organ donor for an intestinal transplant. The sequenced sample was unstimulated CD8+ T cells sorted from spleen or lymph node cells, obtained before transplant. The CDR3 loop reads CASSPGQGETQYF. As DNA, the CDR3 is TGCGCCAGCAGCCCAGGACAGGGAGAGACCCAGTACTTC.